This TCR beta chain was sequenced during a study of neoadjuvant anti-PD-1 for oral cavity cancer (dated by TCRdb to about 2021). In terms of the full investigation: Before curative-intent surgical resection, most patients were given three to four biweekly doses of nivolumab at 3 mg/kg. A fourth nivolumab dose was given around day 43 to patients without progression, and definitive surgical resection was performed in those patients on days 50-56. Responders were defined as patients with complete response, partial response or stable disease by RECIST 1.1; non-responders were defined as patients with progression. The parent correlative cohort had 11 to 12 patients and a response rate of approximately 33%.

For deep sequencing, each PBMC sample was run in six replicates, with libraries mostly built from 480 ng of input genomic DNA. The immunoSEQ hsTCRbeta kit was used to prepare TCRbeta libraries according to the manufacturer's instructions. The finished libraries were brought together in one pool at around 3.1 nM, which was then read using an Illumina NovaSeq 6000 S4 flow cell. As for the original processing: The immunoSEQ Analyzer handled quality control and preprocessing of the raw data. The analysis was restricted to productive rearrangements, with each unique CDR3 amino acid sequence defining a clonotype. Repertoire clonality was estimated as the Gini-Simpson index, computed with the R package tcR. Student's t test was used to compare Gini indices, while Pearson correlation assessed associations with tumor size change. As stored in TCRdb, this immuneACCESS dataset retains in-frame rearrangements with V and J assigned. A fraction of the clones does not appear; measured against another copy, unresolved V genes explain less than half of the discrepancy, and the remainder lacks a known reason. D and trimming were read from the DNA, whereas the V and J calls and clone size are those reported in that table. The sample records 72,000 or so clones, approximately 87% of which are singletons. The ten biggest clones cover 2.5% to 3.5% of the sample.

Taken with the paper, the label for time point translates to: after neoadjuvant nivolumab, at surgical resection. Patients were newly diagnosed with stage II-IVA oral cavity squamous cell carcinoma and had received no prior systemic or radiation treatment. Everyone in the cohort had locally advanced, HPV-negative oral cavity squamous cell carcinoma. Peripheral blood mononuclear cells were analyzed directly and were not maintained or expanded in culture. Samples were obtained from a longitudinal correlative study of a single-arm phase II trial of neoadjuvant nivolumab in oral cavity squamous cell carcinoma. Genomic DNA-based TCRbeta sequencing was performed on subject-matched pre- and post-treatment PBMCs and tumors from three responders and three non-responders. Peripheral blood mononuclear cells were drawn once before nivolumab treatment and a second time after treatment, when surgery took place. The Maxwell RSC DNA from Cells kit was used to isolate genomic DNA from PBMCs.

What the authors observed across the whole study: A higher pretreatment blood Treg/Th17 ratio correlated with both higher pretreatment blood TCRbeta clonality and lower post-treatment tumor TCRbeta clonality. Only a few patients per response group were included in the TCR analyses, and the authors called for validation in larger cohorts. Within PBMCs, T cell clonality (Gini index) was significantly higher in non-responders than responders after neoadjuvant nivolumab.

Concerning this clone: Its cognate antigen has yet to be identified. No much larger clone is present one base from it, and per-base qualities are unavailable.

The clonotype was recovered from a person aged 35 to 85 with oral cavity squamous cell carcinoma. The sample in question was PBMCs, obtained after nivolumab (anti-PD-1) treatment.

In nucleotides, the sequence is TGCGCCAGCAGCTTGGGATGGGGGCTAACTAATGAAAAACTGTTTTTT. Translated, this gives CASSLGWGLTNEKLFF. The V gene is TRBV5-1 and the J gene is TRBJ1-4, and possibly TRBD1, on 6 matching bases. V was cut back by 0 bases and J by 1 base, leaving a gap of 10 bases between them. From a lookup of the germline V gene, CDR1 and CDR2 are SGHRS and YFSETQ. The CDR3 numbers 16 residues from cysteine through phenylalanine. Only CDR3 DNA remains: 48 bases, in frame from the first base.